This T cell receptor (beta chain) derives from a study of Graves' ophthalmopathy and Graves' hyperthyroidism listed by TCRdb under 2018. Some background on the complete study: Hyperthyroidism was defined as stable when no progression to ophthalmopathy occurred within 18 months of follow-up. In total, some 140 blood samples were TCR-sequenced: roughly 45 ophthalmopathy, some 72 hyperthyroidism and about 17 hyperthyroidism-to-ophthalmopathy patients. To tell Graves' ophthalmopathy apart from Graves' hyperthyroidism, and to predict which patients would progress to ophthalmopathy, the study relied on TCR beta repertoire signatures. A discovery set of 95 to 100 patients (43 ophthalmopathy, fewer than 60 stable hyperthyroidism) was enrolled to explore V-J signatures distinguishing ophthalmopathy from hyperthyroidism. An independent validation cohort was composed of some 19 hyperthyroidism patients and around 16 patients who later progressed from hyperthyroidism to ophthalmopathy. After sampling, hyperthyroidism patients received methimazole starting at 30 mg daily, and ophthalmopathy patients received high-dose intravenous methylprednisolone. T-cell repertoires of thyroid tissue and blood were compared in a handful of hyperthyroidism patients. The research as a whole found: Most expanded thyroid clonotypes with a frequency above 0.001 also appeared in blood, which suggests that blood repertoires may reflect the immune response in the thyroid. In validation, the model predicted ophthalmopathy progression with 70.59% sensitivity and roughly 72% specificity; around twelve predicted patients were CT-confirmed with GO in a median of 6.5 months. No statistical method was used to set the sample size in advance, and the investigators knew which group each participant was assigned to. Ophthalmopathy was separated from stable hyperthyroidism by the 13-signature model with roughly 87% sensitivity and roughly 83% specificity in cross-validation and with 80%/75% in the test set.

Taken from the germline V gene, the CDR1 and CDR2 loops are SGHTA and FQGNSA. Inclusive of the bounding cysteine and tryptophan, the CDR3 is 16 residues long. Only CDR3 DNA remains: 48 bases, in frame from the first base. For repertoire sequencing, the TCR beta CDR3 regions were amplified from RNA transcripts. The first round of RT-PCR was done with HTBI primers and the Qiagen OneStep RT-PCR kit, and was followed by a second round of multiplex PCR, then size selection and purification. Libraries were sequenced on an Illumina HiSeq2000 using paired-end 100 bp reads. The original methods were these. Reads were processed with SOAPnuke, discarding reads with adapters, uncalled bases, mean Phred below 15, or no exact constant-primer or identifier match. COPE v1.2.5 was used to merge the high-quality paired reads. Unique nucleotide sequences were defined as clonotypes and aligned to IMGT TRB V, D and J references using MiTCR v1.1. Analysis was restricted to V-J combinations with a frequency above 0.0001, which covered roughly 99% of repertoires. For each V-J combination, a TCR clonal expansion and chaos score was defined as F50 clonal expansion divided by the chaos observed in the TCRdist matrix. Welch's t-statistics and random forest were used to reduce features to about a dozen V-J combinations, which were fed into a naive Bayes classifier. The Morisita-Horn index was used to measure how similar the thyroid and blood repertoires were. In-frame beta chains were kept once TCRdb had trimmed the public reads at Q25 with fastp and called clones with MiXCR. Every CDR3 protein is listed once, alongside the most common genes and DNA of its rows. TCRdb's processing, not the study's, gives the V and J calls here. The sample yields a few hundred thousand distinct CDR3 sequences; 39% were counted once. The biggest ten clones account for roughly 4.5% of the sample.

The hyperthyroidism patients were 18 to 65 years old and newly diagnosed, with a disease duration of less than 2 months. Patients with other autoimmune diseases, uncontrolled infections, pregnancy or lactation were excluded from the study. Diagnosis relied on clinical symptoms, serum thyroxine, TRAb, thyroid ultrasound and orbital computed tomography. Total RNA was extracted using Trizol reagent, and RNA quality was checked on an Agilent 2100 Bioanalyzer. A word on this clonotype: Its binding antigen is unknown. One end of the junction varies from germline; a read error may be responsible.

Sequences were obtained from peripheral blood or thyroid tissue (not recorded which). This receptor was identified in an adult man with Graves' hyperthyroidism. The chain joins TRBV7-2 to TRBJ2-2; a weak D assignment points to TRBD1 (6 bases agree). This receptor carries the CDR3 CASSFYRAVNTGELSW. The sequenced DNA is TGTGCCAGCAGCTTCTACAGGGCGGTGAACACCGGGGAGCTGTCTTGG.